Following are 26 T cell receptor beta chains from one sample sequenced in a study of T cell repertoires in cytomegalovirus infection (dated by TCRdb to about 2019). For sequencing, an Illumina HiSeq 1500 was employed. TCRdb reanalyzed the raw reads on its own, using fastp at Q25 for trimming and MiXCR for clone calling, and kept in-frame beta chains. Identical CDR3 proteins give one entry, which carries the most common genes and DNA. The sample table shows 630,000 or so distinct CDR3 sequences, and about 24% are seen once. Clones ranked in the top ten supply 8% of the sample. The sample consisted of CD8+ T cells from PBMCs. Receptors originate from a human donor in good health (CMV status not recorded). Some clones in this sample may be carry-over from other donors' samples.

The rearrangement joins TRBV6-2 or TRBV6-3 to TRBJ2-7, with 7 bases lining up with TRBD1. CDR1 and CDR2 (germline): MNHEY, SVGEGT. V lost 6 bases, J lost 6 bases, and 5 bases stayed unmatched. The CDR3 consists of 12 residues. The CDR3 region has the DNA TGTGCCAGCAGGCAGACAGGGACCGAGCAGTACGTC. Its translation is CASRQTGTEQYV.

In this sample, this clonotype turned up a few times. The chain recombines TRBV2 with TRBJ2-5; unclear D gene. This CDR3 comprises 13 residues. CDR1 and CDR2 (germline): SNHLY, FYNNEI. V lost 8 bases and J lost 1, with 11 bases in between. In DNA form, the CDR3 reads TGTGCCAGCGAAGACACCATCCAAGAGACCCAGTACTTC. Encoded protein: CASEDTIQETQYF.

The gene calls are TRBV29-1 and TRBJ1-1, with TRBD1 as a possible D gene (6 bases). Per germline, CDR1 SQVTM and CDR2 ANQGSEA. This CDR3 has 13 residues. CDR3 nucleotides: TGCACCGTCCAGTGGGGGCTGGGCACTGAAGCTTTCTTT. Its protein is CTVQWGLGTEAFF.

This clonotype was observed a single time. V gene TRBV14 combines with J gene TRBJ2-1; no clear D gene. CDR3 length: 16 amino acids. Germline V lookup: CDR1 SGHDN, CDR2 FVKESK. The V end lost 6 bases, the J end lost 9 bases, and 24 bases lay between the germline ends. The DNA for the CDR3 is TGTGCCAGCAGGGACCCTTTGGGTCCCTCACGCGGTGAGCAGTTCTTC. The encoded protein is CASRDPLGPSRGEQFF.

This clonotype was recorded at least ten times. The chain uses TRBV7-9 and TRBJ1-1, with D possibly being TRBD1 (6 bases). V was clipped by 5 bases and J by 8 bases, with 12 bases between them. There are 12 residues in the CDR3. Germline V gene sequence: CDR1 SEHNR, CDR2 FQNEAQ (reference sequence). The CDR3 DNA follows: TGTGCCAGCAGCCCCGGCAGGGGAGAAGCTTTCTTT. This encodes CASSPGRGEAFF. Looking up the rest from reference TRBV7-9 and TRBJ1-1 gives the full variable domain: DTGVSQNPRHKITKRGQNVTFRCDPISEHNRLYWYRQTLGQGPEFLTYFQNEAQLEKSRLLSDRFSAERPKGSFSTLEIQRTEQGDSAMYLCASSPGRGEAFFGQGTRLTVV.

This clonotype occurred a few times. The chain uses TRBV6-2 or TRBV6-3 and TRBJ1-1; no reliable D call. The germline V and J ends were trimmed by 2 bases and 2 bases, with 6 bases remaining between them. Germline loops: CDR1 MNHEY, CDR2 SVGEGT. This CDR3 has 13 residues. CDR3 bases: TGTGCCAGCAGTTACCTCAGTAACACTGAAGCTTTCTTT. Amino acids: CASSYLSNTEAFF.

This rearrangement joins TRBV7-9 to TRBJ2-2; D call uncertain. V lost 8 bases, J lost 6 bases, and 13 bases lay in between. The germline V gene encodes CDR1 SEHNR and CDR2 FQNEAQ (reference sequence). This CDR3 spans 13 amino acids. CDR3 residues: CASDWMGPGELFF. CDR3 nucleotide sequence: TGTGCCAGCGATTGGATGGGCCCCGGGGAGCTGTTTTTT.

The chain carries TRBV6-2 or TRBV6-3 and TRBJ2-3; 8 positions agree with TRBD2. V was pared by 0 bases and J by 1 base, with 3 bases of the junction left unmatched. The CDR3 contains 16 residues. The germline V gene encodes CDR1 MNHEY and CDR2 SVGEGT. CDR3 region: CASSYSRAGGTDTQYF. The DNA for the CDR3 is TGTGCCAGCAGTTACTCGAGAGCGGGGGGCACAGATACGCAGTATTTT.

The table lists this clonotype with a few counts. V gene TRBV14 combines with J gene TRBJ1-1, with D hard to call. This CDR3 comprises 14 residues. Trimming left V 0 bases short and J 3 bases short, with 8 bases between. Per germline, CDR1 SGHDN and CDR2 FVKESK. The CDR3 DNA follows: TGTGCCAGCAGCCAAGAGGGGTGGTACACTGAAGCTTTCTTT. Amino acids: CASSQEGWYTEAFF.

This clonotype occurred many times. The CDR3 DNA sequence: TGTGCCAGCAGCTTCGAGGAGGGGTTTGAGCAGTTCTTC. Residues: CASSFEEGFEQFF. The chain uses TRBV7-6 and TRBJ2-1, with D possibly TRBD2 on 6 matching bases. Trimming shortened V by 3 bases and J by 9 bases, and 12 bases separated the two germline ends. The CDR3 runs 13 residues. Per germline, CDR1 SGHVS and CDR2 FNYEAQ.

The V and J genes are TRBV10-2 and TRBJ2-5, with TRBD2 matching over 10 bases. This CDR3 has 15 residues. V trimming: 0 bases; J trimming: 9 bases; junction bases outside the gene matches: 7. From germline, CDR1 is WSHSY and CDR2 SAAADI. CDR3 residues: CASSESSGGLRSQYF. DNA of the CDR3: TGCGCCAGCAGTGAGTCTAGCGGGGGGCTTCGGTCCCAGTACTTC.

This clonotype was observed many times. This sequence joins TRBV7-2 and TRBJ1-5; the match to TRBD1 covers 7 bases. The germline CDR1 and CDR2 sequences are SGHTA and FQGNSA. Unmatched junction bases numbered 10, after V lost 1 base and J lost 4 bases. The CDR3 is 17 amino acids. In nucleotides, the CDR3 is TGTGCCAGCAGCTTAGATCGCCGGGGGGGACAGAATCAGCCCCAGCATTTT. As protein: CASSLDRRGGQNQPQHF.

The table lists this clonotype with a few counts. This chain links TRBV4-1 with TRBJ2-7, with no clear D. V lost 1 base to trimming and J lost 4 bases, with 8 bases between them. The CDR3 consists of 13 residues. Germline loops: CDR1 MGHRA, CDR2 YSYEKL. The CDR3 region is CASSQVINYEQYF. CDR3 in DNA: TGCGCCAGCAGCCAAGTCATTAATTACGAGCAGTACTTC.

The table lists this clonotype with many counts. Its ends do not fully match the called genes, so a read error is possible. The chain recombines TRBV5-1 with TRBJ2-7; D remains unclear. This CDR3 comprises 13 residues. Germline CDR1 SGHRS, CDR2 YFSETQ. CDR3 residues: CASSFGRNYEQYF. CDR3 DNA sequence: TGTGCCAGCAGCTTCGGCCGGAACTACGAGCAGTACTTC.

The J gene is TRBJ1-1, the V gene TRBV6-5; a weak D match, TRBD1 (5 bases). The CDR3 runs 13 residues. Trimming removed 7 bases from V and 4 bases from J, with 13 bases in between. Germline V lookup: CDR1 MNHEY, CDR2 SVGAGI. CDR3 DNA: TGTGCCAGCAAATTAACCAGGGCCACTGAAGCTTTCTTT. Encoded protein: CASKLTRATEAFF.

The chain has TRBV29-1 and TRBJ2-5; D gene ambiguous. Germline V gene lookup returns CDR1 SQVTM and CDR2 ANQGSEA. V lost 2 bases to trimming and J lost 4 bases, with 8 bases between them. The CDR3 totals 12 residues. The CDR3 spells CSVEWFSETQYF. CDR3 coding DNA: TGCAGCGTTGAATGGTTTTCAGAGACCCAGTACTTC.

This clonotype showed up just once. V usage is TRBV28 and J usage is TRBJ1-1; tentative D call: TRBD1 (5 bases). V was cut by 3 bases and J by 8 bases, with 19 bases left in between. Germline V lookup: CDR1 MDHEN, CDR2 SYDVKM. The CDR3 sequence is 15 residues long. CDR3 sequence: CASSFDRGATPEAFF. In DNA, the CDR3 is TGTGCCAGCAGTTTTGATCGGGGCGCGACTCCGGAAGCTTTCTTT.

This chain joins TRBV27 and TRBJ2-7; 10 nucleotides align to TRBD1. With 5 bases clipped from V and 3 bases from J, the junction kept 10 bases outside the gene matches. Germline assignment: CDR1 MNHEY and CDR2 SMNVEV (reference sequence). The CDR3 consists of 16 residues. The CDR3 protein is CASSIRDRGLGYEQYF. In DNA form, the CDR3 reads TGTGCCAGCAGTATCCGGGACAGGGGATTAGGCTACGAGCAGTACTTC.

V gene TRBV29-1 combines with J gene TRBJ2-5; 7 positions match TRBD1. The CDR3 is made up of 12 amino acids. V shed 5 bases and J 4 bases; nucleotides not matched to a gene: 4. Germline CDR1 reads SQVTM; CDR2 reads ANQGSEA. The CDR3 loop reads CSVRQGSETQYF. The CDR3 DNA reads TGCAGCGTTCGACAGGGATCAGAGACCCAGTACTTC.

The CDR3 region is CASINRVDGYTF. The CDR3 DNA follows: TGTGCCAGCATCAACAGGGTCGATGGCTACACCTTC. The V and J genes are TRBV9 and TRBJ1-2; D possibly corresponds to TRBD1 (6 bases). The CDR3 extends over 12 amino acids. The germline V gene has CDR1 SGDLS and CDR2 YYNGEE. V lost 6 bases, J lost 6 bases, and 12 bases lay in between.

There are many counts of this clonotype. The chain is built from TRBV7-8 and TRBJ2-3; D ambiguous. CDR3 length: 15 amino acids. V was pared by 3 bases and J by 2 bases, with 12 bases between. Germline assignment: CDR1 SGHVS and CDR2 FQNEAQ. The CDR3 sequence is CASSFNKPSTDTQYF. The CDR3 DNA sequence: TGTGCCAGCAGCTTTAACAAACCTTCCACAGATACGCAGTATTTT.

This clonotype was observed a handful of times. This chain links TRBV29-1 with TRBJ2-7; D may be TRBD1 (5 bases). This CDR3 is built from 16 residues. Trimming removed 5 bases at V and 0 bases at J, with 20 bases between. In germline, CDR1 is SQVTM, CDR2 ANQGSEA. In DNA form, the CDR3 reads TGCAGCGTTATGCCTGAGGCGGCAGGGCCCTCCTACGAGCAGTACTTC. The encoded protein is CSVMPEAAGPSYEQYF.

This clonotype was observed many times. The chain has TRBV7-3 and TRBJ1-1; D call uncertain. The CDR3 length is 14 residues. The germline V gene has CDR1 SGHTA and CDR2 FQGTGA. V was trimmed by 2 bases and J by 8 bases, leaving 15 bases between them. The CDR3 coding sequence is TGTGCCAGCAGCTTAGGGATCACGGGGTACGAAGCTTTCTTT. The encoded protein is CASSLGITGYEAFF.

The rearrangement links TRBV28 to TRBJ1-3; TRBD1 aligns across 7 bases. Per germline, CDR1 MDHEN and CDR2 SYDVKM. The CDR3 loop spans 14 amino acids. Trimming took 2 bases from V and 6 from J; bases not matched to a gene: 4. CDR3 sequence (DNA): TGTGCCAGCAGTTTAAGGGGGCGGGTAAACACCATATATTTT. It translates to CASSLRGRVNTIYF.

Ten or more counts support this clonotype. The chain recombines TRBV7-8 with TRBJ2-5; 8 positions match TRBD1. CDR3 length: 15 residues. The germline gives CDR1 SGHVS, CDR2 FQNEAQ. After removal of 4 bases from V and 2 bases from J, the junction contained 6 bases not matched to a gene. CDR3 sequence: CASSSYRGEQETQYF. As DNA, the CDR3 is TGTGCCAGCAGCTCCTACAGGGGGGAACAAGAGACCCAGTACTTC.

There are a few counts of this clonotype. This rearrangement joins TRBV20-1 to TRBJ1-6; D gene uncertain. Germline V gene data show CDR1 as DFQATT and CDR2 as SNEGSKA (reference sequence). V dropped 0 bases and J dropped 4 bases, with 13 bases sitting between them. The CDR3 length is 16 residues. The CDR3 is CSARDPQETYNSPLHF. The CDR3 DNA reads TGCAGTGCTAGAGATCCGCAGGAGACGTATAATTCACCCCTCCACTTT.